Below, 20 T cell receptor beta chains from the same sample are listed, as sequenced in a study of shared clonotypes between healthy human individuals. Clones were read by immunoSEQ multiplex PCR, and TCRdb kept only the in-frame ones, dropping some. The data contain millions of clones, roughly 92% of them singletons. Sequencing was done on a sample of naive CD4+ T cells sorted from blood. The subset was: CD45RA+ positively selected. The source of these receptors is a man aged 18 to 30 in good health.

The chain joins TRBV5-1 to TRBJ1-1; D gene uncertain. Deletions cut 2 bases from V and 0 bases from J, with 8 bases between. Germline CDR1 reads SGHRS; CDR2 reads YFSETQ. This CDR3 is 14 amino acids long. The CDR3 nucleotides are TGCGCCAGCAGCTTATATGGCATGAACACTGAAGCTTTCTTT. It translates to CASSLYGMNTEAFF.

The genes are TRBV5-1 and TRBJ2-7; D is perhaps TRBD2 (6 bases). This CDR3 comprises 13 residues. Trimming took off 4 bases at V and 2 bases at J, with 10 bases between the two ends. Germline V lookup: CDR1 SGHRS, CDR2 YFSETQ. CDR3 nucleotide sequence: TGCGCCAGCAGCGGAGGGGCGGCCTACGAGCAGTACTTC. As protein: CASSGGAAYEQYF.

This clone was seen just once. The genes are TRBV7-2 and TRBJ2-2, with a weak D call TRBD1 (6 bases). Trimming stripped 3 bases from V and 3 bases from J, with 11 bases between. Germline lookup yields CDR1 SGHTA and CDR2 FQGNSA. The CDR3 contains 15 residues. The CDR3 nucleotides read TGTGCCAGCAGCTTTGGACACAGGGACACCGGGGAGCTGTTTTTT. As protein: CASSFGHRDTGELFF.

The V and J genes are TRBV19 and TRBJ2-2; no clear D gene. CDR1 is LNHDA, CDR2 SQIVND, per germline (reference sequence). The CDR3 extends over 16 amino acids. V was trimmed by 0 bases and J by 0 bases, leaving 8 bases between them. The CDR3 nucleotides read TGTGCCAGTAGTATAGAGGCAGCCCCGAACACCGGGGAGCTGTTTTTT. It yields the protein CASSIEAAPNTGELFF.

A single count supports this clone. The chain is built from TRBV7-9 and TRBJ2-1; D might be TRBD2 (6 bases). The CDR3 has 12 amino acids. CDR1 and CDR2 (germline): SEHNR, FQNEAQ (reference sequence). Trimming cost V 5 bases and J 9 bases, with 11 bases left between them. The CDR3 sequence: CASSIGSGEQFF. The CDR3 DNA is TGTGCCAGCAGCATCGGGAGTGGTGAGCAGTTCTTC. The full variable domain, rest sourced from reference TRBV7-9 and TRBJ2-1, is DTGVSQNPRHKITKRGQNVTFRCDPISEHNRLYWYRQTLGQGPEFLTYFQNEAQLEKSRLLSDRFSAERPKGSFSTLEIQRTEQGDSAMYLCASSIGSGEQFFGPGTRLTVL.

This sequence joins TRBV19 and TRBJ2-7; TRBD2 matches 12 bases. CDR3 length: 15 amino acids. Trimming removed 8 bases from V and 0 bases from J; junction bases left unmatched: 5. In germline, CDR1 is LNHDA, CDR2 SQIVND (reference sequence). The CDR3 bases are TGTGCCAGTTCCCCGACTAGCGGGAGCTCCTACGAGCAGTACTTC. Its translation is CASSPTSGSSYEQYF. The variable domain in full, with the rest retrieved from reference TRBV19 and TRBJ2-7, is DGGITQSPKYLFRKEGQNVTLSCEQNLNHDAMYWYRQDPGQGLRLIYYSQIVNDFQKGDIAEGYSVSREKKESFPLTVTSAQKNPTAFYLCASSPTSGSSYEQYFGPGTRLTVT.

This clone has a single count. The chain's CDR3 is CASSLSKGPMRTQYF. The CDR3 DNA reads TGTGCCAGCAGCTTATCGAAGGGACCCATGAGGACCCAGTACTTC. This chain uses TRBV7-8 with TRBJ2-5; either TRBD1 or TRBD2 may fit D (5 bases each). V was shortened by 2 bases and J by 7 bases, with 17 bases between the two germline ends. Germline CDR1 is SGHVS and CDR2 is FQNEAQ. The CDR3 length is 15 residues.

The chain joins TRBV5-6 to TRBJ2-7; TRBD1 is a possible D gene (6 bases). The ends were cut back, 4 bases at V and 2 bases at J, with 13 bases in the middle. Germline assignment: CDR1 SGHDT and CDR2 YYEEEE. The CDR3 spans 14 residues. The CDR3 nucleotides are TGTGCCAGCAGCAAAACAGGGATTCCCTACGAGCAGTACTTC. This encodes CASSKTGIPYEQYF.

V usage is TRBV2 and J usage is TRBJ2-7, with D tentatively TRBD1 (6 bases). The V end lost 8 bases, the J end lost 2 bases, and 10 bases lay between the germline ends. The CDR3 loop spans 12 amino acids. Germline CDR1 SNHLY, CDR2 FYNNEI. Written as DNA, the CDR3 is TGTGCCAGCCAGGGGCTAGCCTACGAGCAGTACTTC. Translating it yields CASQGLAYEQYF. Filled out from reference TRBV2 and TRBJ2-7, the complete variable domain reads EPEVTQTPSHQVTQMGQEVILRCVPISNHLYFYWYRQILGQKVEFLVSFYNNEISEKSEIFDDQFSVERPDGSNFTLKIRSTKLEDSAMYFCASQGLAYEQYFGPGTRLTVT.

The rearrangement links TRBV21-1 to TRBJ2-7; the table's D gene call, TRBD1, was not cross checked with the DNA. TRBV21-1 has pseudogene status. The CDR3 covers 13 residues. CDR3 DNA sequence: TGTGCCAGCAGCGGCTGTGCAGACTACGAGCAGTACTTC. Its protein product is CASSGCADYEQYF.

This chain uses TRBV2 with TRBJ2-7; TRBD1 matches at 9 bases. Germline V CDR1 and CDR2: SNHLY, FYNNEI. The CDR3 covers 12 residues. Losses at the gene ends were 9 bases for V and 2 bases for J; bases not matched to a gene: 2. The CDR3 coding sequence is TGTGCCAGTCGGGACAGGGCCTACGAGCAGTACTTC. It specifies CASRDRAYEQYF. The entire variable domain, with the rest obtained from reference TRBV2 and TRBJ2-7, is as follows: EPEVTQTPSHQVTQMGQEVILRCVPISNHLYFYWYRQILGQKVEFLVSFYNNEISEKSEIFDDQFSVERPDGSNFTLKIRSTKLEDSAMYFCASRDRAYEQYFGPGTRLTVT.

V is TRBV4-1 and J is TRBJ1-5; possibly TRBD1 for D (5 bases). The CDR3 contains 14 residues. Trimming removed 3 bases from V and 3 bases from J, with 9 bases in between. The germline gives CDR1 MGHRA, CDR2 YSYEKL. In nucleotides, the CDR3 is TGCGCCAGCAGCCATGACAGCAACAATCAGCCCCAGCATTTT. It encodes CASSHDSNNQPQHF.

J is TRBJ2-2 and V is TRBV5-6; TRBD1 agrees at 10 bases. The V gene end was trimmed by 0 bases and the J gene end by 5 bases; junction bases not matched to a gene: 4. The CDR3 runs 16 residues. The germline gives CDR1 SGHDT, CDR2 YYEEEE. For the CDR3, the DNA is TGTGCCAGCAGCTTGGGGACAGGGGGTAGGACCGGGGAGCTGTTTTTT. Protein product: CASSLGTGGRTGELFF. The variable domain in full, completed from reference TRBV5-6 and TRBJ2-2, reads DAGVTQSPTHLIKTRGQQVTLRCSPKSGHDTVSWYQQALGQGPQFIFQYYEEEERQRGNFPDRFSGHQFPNYSSELNVNALLLGDSALYLCASSLGTGGRTGELFFGEGSRLTVL.

The chain has TRBV28 and TRBJ2-5, with 13 bases that match TRBD2. CDR1 and CDR2 from the germline V gene are MDHEN and SYDVKM. The CDR3 has 18 residues. Losses at the gene ends were 2 bases for V and 0 bases for J; bases not matched to a gene: 6. The CDR3 sequence is CASSLTGTSGVYQETQYF. The DNA for the CDR3 is TGTGCCAGCAGTTTAACAGGGACTAGCGGGGTGTACCAAGAGACCCAGTACTTC.

The chain employs TRBV6-6 and TRBJ2-1, with D unclear. The germline V and J ends were trimmed by 2 bases and 6 bases, with 8 bases remaining between them. This CDR3 is built from 13 residues. The germline CDR1 and CDR2 sequences are MNHNY and SVGAGI (reference sequence). The CDR3: CASSYDLTNEQFF. CDR3 DNA: TGTGCCAGCAGTTACGACTTAACCAATGAGCAGTTCTTC.

This clone has just one count. CDR3 residues: CASRTPGGGDGYTF. The CDR3 DNA is TGCGCCAGCCGTACTCCAGGGGGCGGAGATGGCTACACCTTC. The V call is TRBV5-1, the J call TRBJ1-2; TRBD1 matches 8 bases. The trim removed 7 bases at V and 6 bases at J, leaving 11 bases unmatched. Germline CDR1 reads SGHRS; CDR2 reads YFSETQ. The CDR3 length is 14 residues.

The chain joins TRBV19 to TRBJ1-5; possibly TRBD1 for D (5 bases). The CDR3 totals 18 residues. V lost 5 bases and J 1 base, leaving 21 bases between the germline ends. In germline, CDR1 is LNHDA, CDR2 SQIVND (reference sequence). The CDR3 reads CASSPWDRQAESNQPQHF. DNA of the CDR3: TGTGCCAGTAGTCCTTGGGACCGCCAGGCGGAGAGCAATCAGCCCCAGCATTTT. Together with reference TRBV19 and TRBJ1-5, the CDR3 gives the full variable domain: DGGITQSPKYLFRKEGQNVTLSCEQNLNHDAMYWYRQDPGQGLRLIYYSQIVNDFQKGDIAEGYSVSREKKESFPLTVTSAQKNPTAFYLCASSPWDRQAESNQPQHFGDGTRLSIL.

This clone was recorded once. For the CDR3, the DNA is TGCGCCAGCAGCCAAGAACGCGGCAGGGGGTTGGTTCTAGCGGGGCCCCAAACGCAGTATTTT. Translating it yields CASSQERGRGLVLAGPQTQYF. V is TRBV4-1 and J is TRBJ2-3, with TRBD2 identical over 9 bases. CDR1 and CDR2 (germline): MGHRA, YSYEKL. The ends lost 0 bases at V and 9 bases at J; junction bases unmatched: 25. The CDR3 spans 21 residues.

The V and J genes are TRBV15 and TRBJ2-7, with no clear D. Germline CDR1 reads LNHNV; CDR2 reads YYDKDF (reference sequence). The CDR3 runs to 13 residues. The ends were cut back, 2 bases at V and 3 bases at J, with 8 bases in the middle. The DNA of the CDR3 is TGTGCCACCAGCAGACAGGATCTCTACGAGCAGTACTTC. Translated, it gives CATSRQDLYEQYF.

The V gene is TRBV5-1, the J gene TRBJ1-4, with 11 positions matching TRBD1. Germline CDR1 and CDR2: SGHRS and YFSETQ. V gave up 3 bases and J gave up 8 bases; unmatched junction bases: 18. This CDR3 contains 19 residues. The CDR3 region is CASSSDDWALGTGGEKLFF. The CDR3 bases are TGCGCCAGCAGCTCGGACGACTGGGCACTCGGGACAGGGGGAGAAAAACTGTTTTTT.